This TCR beta chain was identified in a study of spatial heterogeneity in lung cancer. Study-wide background: Averaged across combinations, each unique TCR and UMI pairing appeared more than ten times in raw reads, which were uncorrected.

From the 5' RACE reads, TCRdb called clonotypes with MiXCR, one entry per CDR3 protein. The sample carries 40,000 to 45,000 distinct CDR3 sequences, approximately 7% recorded once. Time point defined: sample taken at primary tumor resection. Tumor, nontumor lung or frozen PBMC supplied whole RNA that was sequenced unsorted. Donation came from 70 or so patients with untreated early-stage non-small cell lung cancer. Germline lookup yields CDR1 SNHLY and CDR2 FYNNEI. Between the trimmed V and J ends, which lost 4 bases and 1 base, there was a span of 2 bases. The CDR3 is made up of 12 amino acids. This clonotype was detected many times.

This sample comprised PBMCs, obtained at surgery. V is TRBV2 and J is TRBJ2-1, with D unresolved. The clonotype comes from a female donor with early-stage non-small cell lung cancer. CDR3 DNA: TGTGCCAGCAGTGCTTCCTACAATGAGCAGTTCTTC. Protein: CASSASYNEQFF.